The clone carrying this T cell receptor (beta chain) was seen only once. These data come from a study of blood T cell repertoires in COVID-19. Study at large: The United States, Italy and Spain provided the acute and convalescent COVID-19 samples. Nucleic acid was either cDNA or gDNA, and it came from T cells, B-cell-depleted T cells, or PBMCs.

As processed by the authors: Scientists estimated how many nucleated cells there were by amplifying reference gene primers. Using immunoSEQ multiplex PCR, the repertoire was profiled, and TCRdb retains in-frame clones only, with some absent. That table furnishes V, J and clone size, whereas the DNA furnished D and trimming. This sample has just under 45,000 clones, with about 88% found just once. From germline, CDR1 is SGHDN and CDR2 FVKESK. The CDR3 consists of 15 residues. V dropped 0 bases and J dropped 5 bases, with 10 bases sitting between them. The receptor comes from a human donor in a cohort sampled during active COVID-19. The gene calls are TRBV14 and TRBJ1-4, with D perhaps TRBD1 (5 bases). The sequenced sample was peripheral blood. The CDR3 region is CASSQDQGGNEKLFF. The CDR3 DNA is TGTGCCAGCAGCCAAGATCAGGGAGGGAATGAAAAACTGTTTTTT.